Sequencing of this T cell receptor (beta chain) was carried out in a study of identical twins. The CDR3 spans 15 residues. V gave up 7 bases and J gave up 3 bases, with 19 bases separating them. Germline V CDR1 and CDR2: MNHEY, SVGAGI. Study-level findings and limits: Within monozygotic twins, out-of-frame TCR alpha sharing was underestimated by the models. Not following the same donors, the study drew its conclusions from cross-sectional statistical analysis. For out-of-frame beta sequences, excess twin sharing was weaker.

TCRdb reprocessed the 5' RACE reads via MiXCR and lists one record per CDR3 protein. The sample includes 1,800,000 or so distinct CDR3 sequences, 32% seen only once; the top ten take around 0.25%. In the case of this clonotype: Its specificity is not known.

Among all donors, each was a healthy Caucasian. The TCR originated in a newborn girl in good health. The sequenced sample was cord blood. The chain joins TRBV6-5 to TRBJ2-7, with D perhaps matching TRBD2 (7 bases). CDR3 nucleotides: TGTGCCAGCACCCAAACCGGGGGGCCCCTCTACGAGCAGTACTTC. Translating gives CASTQTGGPLYEQYF.